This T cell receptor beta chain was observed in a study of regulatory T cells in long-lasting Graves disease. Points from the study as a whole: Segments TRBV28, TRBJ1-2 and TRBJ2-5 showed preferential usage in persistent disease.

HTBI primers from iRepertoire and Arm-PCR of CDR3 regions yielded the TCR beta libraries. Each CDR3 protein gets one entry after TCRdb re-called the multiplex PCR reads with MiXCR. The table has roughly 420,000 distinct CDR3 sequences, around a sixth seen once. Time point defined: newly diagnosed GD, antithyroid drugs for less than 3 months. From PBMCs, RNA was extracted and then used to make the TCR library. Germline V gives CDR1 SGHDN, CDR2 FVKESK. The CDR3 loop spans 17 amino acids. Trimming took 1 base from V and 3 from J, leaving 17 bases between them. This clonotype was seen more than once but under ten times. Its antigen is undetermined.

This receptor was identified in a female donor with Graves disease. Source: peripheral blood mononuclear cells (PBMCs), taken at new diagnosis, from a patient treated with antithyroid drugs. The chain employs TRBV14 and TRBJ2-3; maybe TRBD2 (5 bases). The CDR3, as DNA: TGTGCCAGCAGCCAAGTCGGTGGGAGTAAAAGGACAGATACGCAGTATTTT. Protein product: CASSQVGGSKRTDTQYF.